This TCR beta chain was captured in a study of blood T cells in healthy people across ages (dated by TCRdb to the mid-2010s). General notes on the study: Template switching captured roughly one uniquely barcoded TCR beta cDNA molecule per two T cells in model experiments. To track age-related changes in TCR beta repertoire diversity, the study relied on deep sequencing normalized with unique cDNA molecular identifiers. Four age groups were formed from the donors: young (average roughly 15 years), middle-aged (approximately 39), aged (about 62) and long-lived (roughly 81). To avoid experimental bias, donors of different ages were randomly spread across the sequencing lanes. The study analyzed two additional independent replicas of 1 million unique cDNA reads from the same blood draw for two donors, one aged 18 to 29 and one aged 80 or older.

General conclusions and limits of the study: As age increased, observed TCR beta diversity per million T cells dropped in a roughly linear way, and a significant reduction was already evident by age around 41. There was a strong correlation between observed TCR beta diversity and the percentage of naive T cells measured by flow cytometry. The CMV infection status of donors was not known, potentially confounding age-related changes in expanded clonotypes. The long-lived group showed more naive CD4+ T cells, fewer expanded clones and increased TCR diversity than the aged group, suggesting age selection. Estimates of total diversity based on one million sequenced T cells were regarded as lower bounds and as underestimates. Conclusive comparison of naive and antigen-experienced compartments was prevented by the profiling of bulk unsorted PBMCs.

The germline V gene gives CDR1 as MGHDK and CDR2 as SYGVNS. Between the V and J ends, shortened by 6 bases and 8 bases respectively, the junction contains 17 bases. The CDR3, from cysteine to phenylalanine, totals 14 residues. Only the CDR3 DNA stays, 42 bases, in frame from base 1. The library relied on 5' RACE. Sequencing was performed on an Illumina HiSeq 2500. A second PCR of roughly 6 to 12 cycles was performed with a sample-barcoded 5' primer and a J-beta primer mix. A unique molecular identifier was introduced onto each TCR beta cDNA molecule by a template-switch 5' adaptor carrying 12 random nucleotides. At least 2.5 million CDR3-containing paired-end reads were obtained from each sample. All of the RNA was converted into first-strand cDNA using the Mint cDNA synthesis kit, with a TRBC-specific oligonucleotide serving as the primer. After uracil-DNA glycosylase treatment, a first 18-cycle PCR used universal primers M1SS and BC2_uni_R on all cDNA. Per the authors' processing: Each sample was normalized by randomly selecting 1 million high-quality reads, each carrying a distinct molecular identifier. Instead of being binned into consensus sequences, reads that shared molecular identifiers were thrown out. CDR3 identification, clonotype clustering and error correction used MiTCR with a Q25 quality threshold and the strictest error-elimination algorithm. A nonparametric unseen species model with Euler transformation was used to estimate lower-bound total TCR beta diversity. TCRdb handled the public reads itself, with Q25 trimming in fastp and clone calling in MiXCR, and kept productive beta chains. Identical CDR3 protein sequences are pooled into one entry, listed with their most common genes and DNA. The V and J calls and clone size are TCRdb's, not the authors'. The sample records some 1.7 million distinct CDR3 sequences, 25% to 30% of which are singletons. The ten most abundant clones make up 7.7% of the sample.

A word on this clonotype: This clone's antigen is unknown. No per-base quality is available; no much larger clone lies one base away.

Systemically healthy Caucasian individuals from Russia, 35 to 50 in total and aged roughly 6 to 90 years, were included as donors. Each donor gave 8 to 10 milliliters of peripheral blood, drawn into EDTA-treated Vacutainer tubes. Ficoll-Paque density-gradient centrifugation was used to isolate PBMCs, with at least 6 million per sample. Total RNA, at least 6 micrograms per sample, was extracted from PBMCs with Trizol reagent. For every donor, flow cytometry on a PBMC aliquot measured the percentage of naive CD45RAhigh/CD27high T cells. The clonotype comes from a woman under 40 in good health. The chain is assembled from TRBV25-1 and TRBJ2-1; the D gene cannot be resolved reliably. Material for sequencing was blood. The bases read TGTGCCAGCAGGCCTACTCTCGCTGGAGATGAGCAGTTCTTC. Its translation is CASRPTLAGDEQFF.